A selection of T cell receptor beta chains follows, all from one sample in a study of blood T cell repertoires in COVID-19. TCRdb keeps only in-frame clones here, not all; method: immunoSEQ multiplex PCR. The data hold roughly 300,000 clones, with approximately 86% observed a single time. Sequencing was performed on peripheral blood. These receptors were taken from a man younger than 30 with active or convalescent COVID-19. The CDR3 runs from the conserved cysteine through the conserved F or W. Each record gives: CDR3 protein, CDR3 DNA, J gene, V gene, clone size, D gene. The D gene is left open where the match is weak. The listing skips clone size in some rows; elsewhere it reads once, few, many or a size class.

CASSSAVGQGINEQFF TGTGCCAGCAGTTCCGCAGTTGGACAGGGAATCAATGAGCAGTTCTTC TRBJ2-1 TRBV6-5 . TRBD1
CASSLTSGGNGEQYF TGTGCCAGCAGCTTGACTAGCGGGGGGAACGGCGAGCAGTACTTC TRBJ2-7 TRBV7-9 . TRBD2
CASSIDLATGIYGYTF TGTGCCAGTAGTATAGATCTGGCGACAGGGATTTATGGCTACACCTTC TRBJ1-2 TRBV19 . TRBD1
CAIRRGVGYGYTF TGTGCCATCAGAAGGGGCGTTGGCTATGGCTACACCTTC TRBJ1-2 TRBV10-3 . .
CASSIDARSNQPQHF TGTGCCAGTAGTATAGACGCGAGAAGCAATCAGCCCCAGCATTTT TRBJ1-5 TRBV19 . .
CATSSGVGNQPQHF TGTGCCACCAGTTCAGGCGTTGGGAATCAGCCCCAGCATTTT TRBJ1-5 TRBV24-1 once .
CASSGSVGQSGTNEKLFF TGCGCCAGCAGTGGTTCGGTGGGACAGAGCGGAACTAATGAAAAACTGTTTTTT TRBJ1-4 TRBV5-1 . TRBD1
CASSLGGGDNSPLHF TGTGCCAGCAGCCTCGGAGGGGGCGATAATTCACCCCTCCACTTT TRBJ1-6 TRBV6-5 . TRBD1
CASPTQETQYF TGTGCCAGCCCTACTCAAGAGACCCAGTACTTC TRBJ2-5 TRBV3-1/TRBV3-2 . .
CASSLKRNTEAFF TGTGCCAGCAGCTTAAAGAGGAACACTGAAGCTTTCTTT TRBJ1-1 TRBV7-3 . .
CASSGRDSRGDEQFF TGTGCCAGCAGCGGCCGGGACAGCAGAGGCGATGAGCAGTTCTTC TRBJ2-1 TRBV5-6 . TRBD1
CAISESKGQGDEKLFF TGTGCCATCAGTGAGTCGAAGGGACAGGGTGATGAAAAACTGTTTTTT TRBJ1-4 TRBV10-3 once TRBD1
CSAVQGLGYEQYF TGCAGCGCCGTACAGGGCTTGGGCTACGAGCAGTACTTC TRBJ2-7 TRBV29-1 . .
CASSLDRRGMNTEAFF TGTGCCAGCAGCTTAGATCGGAGAGGCATGAACACTGAAGCTTTCTTT TRBJ1-1 TRBV11-2 . .
CASSQLRRGMDTEAFF TGCGCCAGCAGCCAACTAAGGCGGGGTATGGACACTGAAGCTTTCTTT TRBJ1-1 TRBV4-1 . .
CASSDIANYGYTF TGCGCCAGCAGTGACATAGCTAACTATGGCTACACCTTC TRBJ1-2 TRBV5-1 once .
CASSYYRGNQPQHF TGTGCCAGCAGTTACTACAGGGGAAATCAGCCCCAGCATTTT TRBJ1-5 TRBV6-5 . TRBD1
CASSLAGQGYEQYF TGTGCCAGCAGCTTAGCGGGACAGGGGTACGAGCAGTACTTC TRBJ2-7 TRBV7-6 once TRBD1
CASSFSGSGELFF TGTGCCAGCAGCTTCTCAGGGTCCGGGGAGCTGTTTTTT TRBJ2-2 TRBV7-8 . .
CASSNATGIYGYTF TGTGCCAGCAGTAACGCGACAGGAATATATGGCTACACCTTC TRBJ1-2 TRBV2 . .
CASSVGTGQYQETQYF TGTGCCAGCAGCGTAGGGACAGGACAGTACCAAGAGACCCAGTACTTC TRBJ2-5 TRBV9 . TRBD1
CASSTGTGDGYTF TGTGCCAGCAGTACAGGGACAGGGGATGGCTACACCTTC TRBJ1-2 TRBV7-2 . TRBD1
CASSLLVGRGTEAFF TGTGCCAGCAGCCTTTTAGTAGGGAGGGGCACTGAAGCTTTCTTT TRBJ1-1 TRBV7-9 few .
CASRERTYTQYF TGTGCCAGCAGGGAGAGAACTTATACGCAGTATTTT TRBJ2-3 TRBV12-3/TRBV12-4 . .
CASSEVSGGIGTQYF TGTGCCAGCAGTGAGGTCAGCGGGGGTATTGGGACCCAGTACTTC TRBJ2-5 TRBV2 . TRBD2
CASSDDRDASPLHF TGCGCCAGCAGTGATGACAGGGATGCTTCACCCCTCCACTTT TRBJ1-6 TRBV10-2 . TRBD1
CASSQGAGPGGYTF TGTGCCAGCAGCCAAGGGGCAGGGCCCGGTGGCTACACCTTC TRBJ1-2 TRBV3-1/TRBV3-2 . .
CASGSDYGYTF TGTGCCAGCGGGAGCGACTATGGCTACACCTTC TRBJ1-2 TRBV5-4 . .
CASSLDTYTGELFF TGTGCCAGCAGCTTAGACACTTACACCGGGGAGCTGTTTTTT TRBJ2-2 TRBV11-3 . .
CASSGSTGTSGGRDTQYF TGCGCCAGCAGCGGCTCTACCGGGACTAGCGGGGGACGCGATACGCAGTATTTT TRBJ2-3 TRBV4-3 . TRBD2
CASSYSSGGAFF TGTGCCAGCAGTTACTCGTCCGGGGGAGCTTTCTTT TRBJ1-1 TRBV6-2/TRBV6-3 . .
CASSHTVQGNGYTF TGCGCCAGCAGCCATACCGTTCAGGGGAACGGCTACACCTTC TRBJ1-2 TRBV4-1 . .
CSASPGVEAFF TGCAGTGCTAGCCCCGGGGTCGAGGCTTTCTTT TRBJ1-1 TRBV20-1 . .
CSVMSGGLSGETQYF TGCAGCGTTATGAGCGGGGGACTGTCAGGGGAGACCCAGTACTTC TRBJ2-5 TRBV29-1 . TRBD2
CASSHSNLDRVIHNEQFF TGTGCCAGCAGCCATTCCAACCTTGACAGGGTCATTCACAATGAGCAGTTCTTC TRBJ2-1 TRBV2 . TRBD1
CASIGPGNTIYF TGTGCCAGCATCGGTCCGGGAAACACCATATATTTT TRBJ1-3 TRBV6-5 . .
CASSVGQNNSPLHF TGTGCCAGCAGCGTGGGACAAAATAATTCACCCCTCCACTTT TRBJ1-6 TRBV9 . .
CASSEGLAGGLWEQFF TGTGCCAGCAGTGAAGGACTAGCGGGGGGCTTGTGGGAGCAGTTCTTC TRBJ2-1 TRBV6-1 . TRBD2
CAISGLGTGANNEQFF TGTGCCATCAGCGGTTTAGGGACAGGGGCTAACAATGAGCAGTTCTTC TRBJ2-1 TRBV10-3 . TRBD1
CASSDPGRPYEQYF TGTGCCAGCAGCGACCCAGGGCGACCCTACGAGCAGTACTTC TRBJ2-7 TRBV9 . .
CASSQDPLRGGELFF TGTGCCAGCAGCCAAGACCCCCTGAGGGGGGGGGAGCTGTTTTTT TRBJ2-2 TRBV4-2 . .
CASSSRSGDGYTF TGTGCCAGCAGCTCAAGGTCCGGGGATGGCTACACCTTC TRBJ1-2 TRBV9 . .
CATSRGQTDTQYF TGTGCCACCAGCAGGGGACAGACAGATACGCAGTATTTT TRBJ2-3 TRBV15 . TRBD1
CASGPGFYGYTF TGTGCCAGCGGTCCGGGTTTCTATGGCTACACCTTC TRBJ1-2 TRBV27 . .
CASRGQGLNQPQHF TGTGCCAGTAGGGGACAGGGCCTCAATCAGCCCCAGCATTTT TRBJ1-5 TRBV19 once TRBD1
CASRSTGSSYNEQFF TGCGCCAGCAGAAGTACAGGATCCTCCTACAATGAGCAGTTCTTC TRBJ2-1 TRBV5-1 once .